A single sample is the source of the 19 T cell receptor beta chains below, sequenced in a study of blood T cell repertoires in COVID-19. Sequenced by immunoSEQ multiplex PCR; TCRdb stores in-frame clones only, minus some. This table has a few hundred thousand clones, around nine tenths appearing once. Sequenced material: peripheral blood. Receptor source: a man aged 35 to 55 who had recovered from COVID-19.

This chain links TRBV20-1 with TRBJ1-6; TRBD1 matches 10 bases. The CDR3 is made up of 19 amino acids. The V segment lost 3 bases and the J segment 3 bases; nucleotides outside the gene matches: 14. Germline values: CDR1 DFQATT, CDR2 SNEGSKA (reference sequence). CDR3 sequence (DNA): TGCAGTGCTAGTAGGGACAGGGGTCAAGGGCCGTTCTATAATTCACCCCTCCACTTT. Its protein product is CSASRDRGQGPFYNSPLHF.

The V gene is TRBV11-2, the J gene TRBJ1-2, with 7 positions matching TRBD1. CDR1 and CDR2 from the germline V gene are SGHAT and FQNNGV. The CDR3 spans 15 residues. Trimming removed 6 bases from V and 3 bases from J; junction bases left unmatched: 10. For the CDR3, the DNA is TGTGCCAGCAGTCAGCAAAGGGGGCTCCACTATGGCTACACCTTC. Amino acid sequence: CASSQQRGLHYGYTF. Combining the CDR3 with reference TRBV11-2 and TRBJ1-2 gives the whole variable domain EAGVAQSPRYKIIEKRQSVAFWCNPISGHATLYWYQQILGQGPKLLIQFQNNGVVDDSQLPKDRFSAERLKGVDSTLKIQPAKLEDSAVYLCASSQQRGLHYGYTFGSGTRLTVV.

The chain uses TRBV10-3 and TRBJ1-1; D call uncertain. V dropped 4 bases and J dropped 1 base, with 7 bases sitting between them. Germline loops: CDR1 ENHRY, CDR2 SYGVKD. The CDR3 contains 13 residues. The CDR3 DNA reads TGTGCCATCAGTGTTACAGCGAACACTGAAGCTTTCTTT. Amino acids: CAISVTANTEAFF.

The rearrangement uses TRBV30 and TRBJ2-7; 9 bases fit TRBD1. This CDR3 contains 15 residues. V lost 8 bases to trimming and J lost 7 bases; unmatched junction nucleotides: 18. The germline CDR1 and CDR2 sequences are GTSNPN and SVGIG (reference sequence). CDR3 sequence: CAREAGTGLFGEQYF. CDR3 bases: TGTGCCCGGGAGGCGGGGACAGGGTTATTTGGGGAGCAGTACTTC.

The chain uses TRBV25-1 and TRBJ1-1; D remains ambiguous. CDR1 MGHDK and CDR2 SYGVNS come from the germline V gene. The V end lost 4 bases, the J end lost 6 bases, and 15 bases lay between the germline ends. The CDR3 contains 14 residues. CDR3 residues: CASSGPSLAAEAFF. The CDR3 DNA follows: TGTGCCAGCAGTGGGCCTTCCCTGGCCGCTGAAGCTTTCTTT. Using reference TRBV25-1 and TRBJ1-1 for the parts outside the CDR3, the full variable domain is EADIYQTPRYLVIGTGKKITLECSQTMGHDKMYWYQQDPGMELHLIHYSYGVNSTEKGDLSSESTVSRIRTEHFPLTLESARPSHTSQYLCASSGPSLAAEAFFGQGTRLTVV.

The chain has TRBV6-5 and TRBJ1-2; D gene ambiguous. The CDR3 has 15 residues. Germline CDR1 is MNHEY and CDR2 is SVGAGI. The V and J ends lost 7 bases and 0 bases respectively, with 15 bases between them. The CDR3 DNA is TGTGCCAGCAAGAGAGGACGGGGAGCTAACTATGGCTACACCTTC. This sequence encodes CASKRGRGANYGYTF.

This clone was detected only once. This chain links TRBV11-3 with TRBJ2-3; tentatively, D is TRBD1 (5 bases). V gave up 1 base and J gave up 1 base, with 12 bases separating them. The CDR3 has 16 residues. CDR1 SGHNT and CDR2 YENEEA come from the germline V gene. This CDR3 reads CASSLGQGRGTDTQYF. The CDR3 DNA reads TGTGCCAGCAGCTTAGGGCAAGGCAGGGGCACAGATACGCAGTATTTT.

The genes are TRBV19 and TRBJ1-2, with 7 bases identical to TRBD1. The CDR3 covers 14 residues. V lost 9 bases, J lost 7 bases, and 14 bases stayed unmatched. CDR1 is LNHDA, CDR2 SQIVND, per germline (reference sequence). CDR3 region: CASLPGQTAGGYTF. DNA of the CDR3: TGTGCCAGCCTCCCGGGACAGACAGCGGGTGGCTACACCTTC.

The chain recombines TRBV5-6 with TRBJ2-7; weak D call: TRBD1 (6 bases). Looked up from germline, CDR1 is SGHDT and CDR2 is YYEEEE. V was trimmed by 1 base and J by 5 bases, leaving 10 bases between them. The CDR3 loop spans 13 amino acids. The CDR3: CASSLTGPHEQYF. Here the CDR3 DNA reads TGTGCCAGCAGCTTGACAGGGCCCCACGAGCAGTACTTC.

This clone was seen a handful of times. The chain links TRBV11-3 to TRBJ2-5, with 10 bases fitting TRBD2. Germline-derived CDR1 and CDR2 are SGHNT and YENEEA. Trimming took 4 bases from V and 3 from J; bases not matched to a gene: 14. The CDR3 sequence is 18 residues long. This chain's CDR3 is CASSSGLAVGRVEETQYF. CDR3 coding DNA: TGTGCCAGCAGCTCTGGACTAGCGGTGGGGAGGGTCGAAGAGACCCAGTACTTC.

The chain employs TRBV7-2 and TRBJ2-2, with 9 bases identical to TRBD1. CDR1 and CDR2 (germline): SGHTA, FQGNSA. The junction had 4 bases not matched to a gene; V was cut back by 5 bases and J by 3 bases. The CDR3 consists of 15 residues. CDR3 in amino acids: CASSPRDRDTGELFF. DNA for the CDR3: TGTGCCAGCAGCCCGCGGGACAGGGACACCGGGGAGCTGTTTTTT.

CDR3 region: CASSGRRGGAGQETQYF. CDR3 nucleotides: TGTGCCAGCAGTGGCAGAAGGGGGGGCGCGGGTCAGGAGACCCAGTACTTC. The rearrangement joins TRBV25-1 to TRBJ2-5, with D possibly TRBD2 on 7 matching bases. The CDR3 runs 17 residues. Trimming left V 4 bases short and J 5 bases short, with 23 bases between. The V gene's germline CDR1 is MGHDK and CDR2 SYGVNS.

V usage is TRBV7-2 and J usage is TRBJ2-4, with 9 bases identical to TRBD1. The germline V gene encodes CDR1 SGHTA and CDR2 FQGNSA. There are 17 residues in the CDR3. Losses at the gene ends were 0 bases for V and 6 bases for J; bases not matched to a gene: 9. CDR3 amino acids: CASSLADLTGGLNIQYF. CDR3 nucleotides: TGTGCCAGCAGCTTAGCCGATCTTACAGGGGGCTTAAACATTCAGTACTTC.

CDR3 region: CASSVRLPGNTEAFF. CDR3 in DNA: TGTGCCAGCAGCGTAAGGCTCCCGGGGAACACTGAAGCTTTCTTT. This chain uses TRBV9 with TRBJ1-1; no reliable D call. Germline V lookup: CDR1 SGDLS, CDR2 YYNGEE. Trimming removed 1 base from V and 1 base from J, with 11 bases in between. The CDR3 is 15 residues long.

The V gene is TRBV7-6, the J gene TRBJ2-7; 8 bases match TRBD2. V lost 1 base to trimming and J lost 0 bases; unmatched junction nucleotides: 5. The CDR3 runs to 16 residues. Germline V gene lookup returns CDR1 SGHVS and CDR2 FNYEAQ. The CDR3 DNA reads TGTGCCAGCAGCTTAGTAGCGGGGACCCTCTCCTACGAGCAGTACTTC. This codes for CASSLVAGTLSYEQYF.

The chain uses TRBV7-2 and TRBJ1-4; possibly TRBD1 for D (6 bases). CDR3 length: 16 amino acids. Trimming stripped 1 base from V and 7 bases from J, with 16 bases between. Germline assignment: CDR1 SGHTA and CDR2 FQGNSA. The CDR3 bases are TGTGCCAGCAGCTTAGTGTATAGGGGGGGACGTGAAAAACTGTTTTTT. It encodes CASSLVYRGGREKLFF.

The J gene is TRBJ2-3, the V gene TRBV10-3, with 11 bases lining up with TRBD2. Germline values: CDR1 ENHRY, CDR2 SYGVKD. The CDR3 is 17 amino acids. With 0 bases clipped from V and 5 bases from J, the junction kept 7 bases outside the gene matches. CDR3 protein: CAISESVAGGPGDTQYF. The CDR3 region has the DNA TGTGCCATCAGTGAGTCGGTAGCGGGAGGGCCAGGAGATACGCAGTATTTT.

This chain connects TRBV2 to TRBJ2-7; tentative D call: TRBD2 (6 bases). V shed 3 bases and J shed 3 bases, with 9 bases lying between them. Per germline, CDR1 SNHLY and CDR2 FYNNEI. The CDR3 runs to 13 residues. CDR3 nucleotide sequence: TGTGCCAGCAGTGAGGAGGGGCTCTACGAGCAGTACTTC. This sequence encodes CASSEEGLYEQYF.

The chain is built from TRBV12-5 and TRBJ2-2; no clear D gene. The CDR3 is 13 amino acids. Between the trimmed V and J ends, which lost 5 bases and 7 bases, there was a span of 11 bases. Germline loops: CDR1 LGHNT, CDR2 FRNRAP. CDR3 DNA sequence: TGTGCTAGTGGTCCCCCCGGGTTCGGGGAGCTGTTTTTT. Its translation is CASGPPGFGELFF.